This entry lists 14 T cell receptor beta chains sequenced from one sample in a study of blood T cell repertoires in COVID-19. TCRdb's table, derived via immunoSEQ multiplex PCR, lists solely in-frame clones and lacks some. The profile shows fewer than 700,000 clones, around nine tenths of them singletons. The sequenced sample consisted of peripheral blood. These receptors came from a woman aged 45-60 years with COVID-19, enrolled during active disease.

This chain links TRBV5-1 with TRBJ1-3; D remains unclear. Germline V lookup: CDR1 SGHRS, CDR2 YFSETQ. The CDR3 sequence is 12 residues long. With 4 bases removed from V and 3 bases from J, the gap between germline ends came to 5 bases. The CDR3 protein is CASSPGGNTIYF. The CDR3 nucleotides are TGCGCCAGCAGCCCAGGTGGAAACACCATATATTTT. Together with reference TRBV5-1 and TRBJ1-3, the CDR3 gives the full variable domain: KAGVTQTPRYLIKTRGQQVTLSCSPISGHRSVSWYQQTPGQGLQFLFEYFSETQRNKGNFPGRFSGRQFSNSRSEMNVSTLELGDSALYLCASSPGGNTIYFGEGSWLTVV.

J is TRBJ2-1 and V is TRBV5-1, with TRBD2 matching 7 bases. Germline lookup yields CDR1 SGHRS and CDR2 YFSETQ. This CDR3 is 14 amino acids long. The V segment lost 4 bases and the J segment 5 bases; nucleotides outside the gene matches: 6. This CDR3 reads CASSPWGGNNEQFF. In DNA, the CDR3 is TGCGCCAGCAGCCCCTGGGGGGGGAACAATGAGCAGTTCTTC.

The rearrangement links TRBV7-9 to TRBJ2-3; 8 bases line up with TRBD2. CDR1 SEHNR and CDR2 FQNEAQ come from the germline V gene (reference sequence). V dropped 4 bases and J dropped 6; count of bases not matched to a gene: 15. The CDR3 length is 17 residues. CDR3 sequence reads: CASSSPERGPPLDTQYF. The CDR3 nucleotides are TGTGCCAGCAGCTCTCCCGAGCGGGGGCCTCCTTTGGATACGCAGTATTTT.

The sample holds one count of this clone. The chain combines TRBV5-6 with TRBJ1-2; unclear D gene. The CDR3 length is 15 residues. CDR1 is SGHDT and CDR2 is YYEEEE in the germline V gene. V lost 3 bases, J lost 7 bases, and 19 bases lay in between. The CDR3 DNA sequence: TGTGCCAGCAGCTCCCTACGTCCCTCAAGGAGTGGCTACACCTTC. Its protein is CASSSLRPSRSGYTF.

The chain joins TRBV19 to TRBJ1-2, with TRBD1 matching over 9 bases. The V gene end was trimmed by 5 bases and the J gene end by 0 bases; junction bases not matched to a gene: 4. The V gene's germline CDR1 is LNHDA and CDR2 SQIVND (reference sequence). The CDR3 has 15 residues. The CDR3 here is CASSPGQGPNYGYTF. The CDR3, as DNA: TGTGCCAGTAGTCCAGGACAGGGGCCTAACTATGGCTACACCTTC.

In this sample, this clone turned up a few times. V usage is TRBV7-7 and J usage is TRBJ2-2; D is unclear. The CDR3 totals 14 residues. The germline gives CDR1 SSHAT, CDR2 FNYEAQ (reference sequence). V was cut by 5 bases and J by 1 base, with 8 bases left in between. This chain's CDR3 is CASSLQQNTGELFF. In DNA, the CDR3 is TGTGCCAGCAGCCTCCAACAGAACACCGGGGAGCTGTTTTTT.

This clone was picked up a small number of times. The chain joins TRBV19 to TRBJ1-6; 7 bases are a match to TRBD1. This CDR3 has 15 amino acids. The germline V gene has CDR1 LNHDA and CDR2 SQIVND (reference sequence). The junction had 7 bases not matched to a gene; V was cut back by 5 bases and J by 6 bases. This CDR3 reads CASSRQGGGNSPLHF. The CDR3 DNA is TGTGCCAGTAGTCGACAGGGAGGAGGTAATTCACCCCTCCACTTT.

The gene calls are TRBV28 and TRBJ2-1, with TRBD2 matching over 8 bases. Germline assignment: CDR1 MDHEN and CDR2 SYDVKM. Trimming took 6 bases from V and 5 from J; bases not matched to a gene: 9. The CDR3 spans 15 residues. In DNA form, the CDR3 reads TGTGCCAGCAGCCTGGGGCGGGGGGCAGACAATGAGCAGTTCTTC. This sequence encodes CASSLGRGADNEQFF.

The chain recombines TRBV3-1 (or the pseudogene TRBV3-2) with TRBJ2-3; no clear D gene. V shed 4 bases and J shed 1 base, with 6 bases lying between them. The CDR3 is made up of 13 amino acids. CDR1 and CDR2 from the germline V gene are LGHDT and YNNKEL (reference sequence). The CDR3 reads CASSRLRTDTQYF. The CDR3 nucleotides are TGTGCCAGCAGCCGACTCCGCACAGATACGCAGTATTTT.

The chain combines TRBV19 with TRBJ1-1, with 9 bases fitting TRBD1. Germline CDR1 reads LNHDA; CDR2 reads SQIVND (reference sequence). The J segment lost 7 bases and the V segment lost 6 bases, leaving 12 bases of the junction unmatched. CDR3 length equals 15 residues. The CDR3 sequence: CASRPANRGQSEAFF. CDR3 in DNA: TGTGCCAGTAGGCCCGCAAACAGGGGGCAAAGTGAAGCTTTCTTT.

The chain combines TRBV10-1 with TRBJ2-5; a weak D match, TRBD1 (6 bases). Trimming shortened V by 6 bases and J by 5 bases, and 13 bases separated the two germline ends. There are 13 residues in the CDR3. CDR1 is WNHNN, CDR2 SYGVQD, per germline (reference sequence). CDR3 amino acids: CASSARGTETQYF. The CDR3 nucleotides are TGCGCCAGCAGCGCTAGGGGGACGGAGACCCAGTACTTC.

V gene TRBV12-3 or TRBV12-4 combines with J gene TRBJ2-7; 7 bases line up with TRBD2. The junction had 10 bases not matched to a gene; V was cut back by 7 bases and J by 7 bases. There are 13 residues in the CDR3. In DNA, the CDR3 is TGTGCCAGCAACAGCGGGGTCTCTCGGGAGCAGTACTTC. Amino acid sequence: CASNSGVSREQYF.

This clone was recorded once. Other DNA sequences in this sample translate to the same CDR3. The V gene is TRBV9, the J gene TRBJ1-2, with D perhaps TRBD1 (6 bases). The V end was cut by 2 bases, the J end by 7 bases, with 9 bases between. The CDR3 runs 12 residues. Germline V gene data show CDR1 as SGDLS and CDR2 as YYNGEE. The CDR3 nucleotides are TGTGCCAGCAGCGTTGGGGGCGGTGGCTACACCTTC. It encodes CASSVGGGGYTF.

The chain recombines TRBV19 with TRBJ1-5; D is unclear. V shed 3 bases and J shed 5 bases, with 14 bases lying between them. Germline V CDR1 and CDR2: LNHDA, SQIVND (reference sequence). The CDR3 is 15 amino acids. The CDR3 nucleotides are TGTGCCAGTAGTATGGGCCTGGGAGCCTATCAGCCCCAGCATTTT. This translates into CASSMGLGAYQPQHF.